Below are 28 T cell receptor beta chains sequenced from a single sample in a study of blood T cell repertoires in COVID-19. Sequenced by immunoSEQ multiplex PCR; TCRdb stores in-frame clones only, minus some. The sample comprises some 97,000 clones, more than 65% of which are singletons, and under 35% rests with the top ten. Source material: peripheral blood. The receptors stem from a man between 65 and 85 years old with active or convalescent COVID-19.

This chain connects TRBV30 to TRBJ2-7, with D uncertain. There are 13 residues in the CDR3. The V end was cut by 3 bases, the J end by 0 bases, with 9 bases between. The germline gives CDR1 GTSNPN, CDR2 SVGIG (reference sequence). The CDR3 is CAWRGTGSYEQYF. CDR3 nucleotides: TGTGCCTGGAGAGGCACGGGCTCCTACGAGCAGTACTTC. Looking up the rest from reference TRBV30 and TRBJ2-7 gives the full variable domain: SQTIHQWPATLVQPVGSPLSLECTVEGTSNPNLYWYRQAAGRGLQLLFYSVGIGQISSEVPQNLSASRPQDRQFILSSKKLLLSDSGFYLCAWRGTGSYEQYFGPGTRLTVT.

The V gene is TRBV28, the J gene TRBJ1-4; D is unclear. The germline gives CDR1 MDHEN, CDR2 SYDVKM. The V gene lost 3 bases and the J gene lost 4 bases, with 15 bases spanning the gap. The CDR3 totals 16 residues. The CDR3: CASSFTWAESNEKLFF. CDR3 sequence (DNA): TGTGCCAGCAGTTTTACCTGGGCCGAGAGTAATGAAAAACTGTTTTTT.

V and J are TRBV5-4 and TRBJ2-1, with a possible D match to TRBD1 (6 bases). Trimming stripped 0 bases from V and 5 bases from J, with 12 bases between. There are 15 residues in the CDR3. Per germline, CDR1 SGHNT and CDR2 YYREEE (reference sequence). CDR3 sequence (DNA): TGTGCCAGCAGCTTGGAACAGGGTAGGGACAATGAGCAGTTCTTC. Translating it yields CASSLEQGRDNEQFF.

The chain combines TRBV13 with TRBJ2-1; TRBD2 matches 8 bases. This CDR3 has 15 amino acids. Germline lookup yields CDR1 PRHDT and CDR2 FYEKMQ (reference sequence). V lost 3 bases to trimming and J lost 5 bases; unmatched junction nucleotides: 6. The CDR3 nucleotides are TGTGCCAGCAGCTTTTATTCGGGAGGGGACAATGAGCAGTTCTTC. This sequence encodes CASSFYSGGDNEQFF.

The chain combines TRBV7-6 with TRBJ2-5, with 11 nucleotides matching TRBD2. CDR1 is SGHVS and CDR2 is FNYEAQ in the germline V gene. This CDR3 has 15 residues. V shed 5 bases and J 2 bases; nucleotides not matched to a gene: 4. CDR3 protein: CASSMGLAEQETQYF. The CDR3 DNA reads TGTGCCAGCAGCATGGGACTAGCGGAACAAGAGACCCAGTACTTC.

The chain couples TRBV5-6 to TRBJ2-1; 8 positions match TRBD2. CDR3 size: 15 residues. Germline CDR1 reads SGHDT; CDR2 reads YYEEEE. V lost 3 bases, J lost 6 bases, and 8 bases stayed unmatched. DNA for the CDR3: TGTGCCAGCAGCTCCGGGACTAGTTCGGGCAATGAGCAGTTCTTC. Its translation: CASSSGTSSGNEQFF. The full variable domain, rest sourced from reference TRBV5-6 and TRBJ2-1, is DAGVTQSPTHLIKTRGQQVTLRCSPKSGHDTVSWYQQALGQGPQFIFQYYEEEERQRGNFPDRFSGHQFPNYSSELNVNALLLGDSALYLCASSSGTSSGNEQFFGPGTRLTVL.

This clone occurred once. V and J are TRBV6-5 and TRBJ2-7, with D possibly matching TRBD1 (5 bases). Germline loops: CDR1 MNHEY, CDR2 SVGAGI. The CDR3 has 13 residues. V shed 6 bases and J shed 2 bases, with 11 bases lying between them. The CDR3 reads CASRGQPTYEQYF. CDR3 nucleotides: TGTGCCAGCAGGGGGCAACCGACCTACGAGCAGTACTTC.

The rearrangement links TRBV6-6 to TRBJ2-1; 15 bases match TRBD2. V lost 6 bases, J lost 3 bases, and 18 bases stayed unmatched. The CDR3 is made up of 21 amino acids. Germline CDR1 MNHNY, CDR2 SVGAGI (reference sequence). The CDR3 sequence is CASSPSRKGLAGGPLYNEQFF. The CDR3 region has the DNA TGTGCCAGCAGCCCCTCGAGAAAGGGACTAGCGGGAGGACCCCTCTACAATGAGCAGTTCTTC.

V and J are TRBV7-9 and TRBJ1-1, with a weak D call TRBD1 (5 bases). Trimming shortened V by 3 bases and J by 4 bases, and 9 bases separated the two germline ends. CDR1 and CDR2 (germline): SEHNR, FQNEAQ (reference sequence). The CDR3 is 13 amino acids. CDR3 region: CASSFREGTEAFF. The CDR3 region has the DNA TGTGCCAGCAGCTTCAGGGAGGGCACTGAAGCTTTCTTT.

In this sample, this clone turned up once. The chain recombines TRBV12-3 or TRBV12-4 with TRBJ2-7; 7 bases are a match to TRBD2. CDR3 length: 12 residues. V dropped 3 bases and J dropped 7; count of bases not matched to a gene: 3. Here the CDR3 reads CASSLGGDEQYF. The CDR3 DNA sequence: TGTGCCAGCAGTTTGGGAGGGGATGAGCAGTACTTC.

This rearrangement joins TRBV18 to TRBJ2-1; a possible D gene is TRBD1 (5 bases). The germline V gene has CDR1 KGHSH and CDR2 LQKENI. The CDR3 totals 15 residues. V dropped 5 bases and J dropped 2 bases, with 13 bases sitting between them. The CDR3 loop reads CASSVDTATYNEQFF. CDR3 sequence (DNA): TGTGCCAGCTCAGTGGACACCGCCACCTACAATGAGCAGTTCTTC.

This clone came up a few times. This chain joins TRBV30 and TRBJ2-7; D might be TRBD1 (6 bases). Germline values: CDR1 GTSNPN, CDR2 SVGIG (reference sequence). V was cut by 4 bases and J by 2 bases, with 18 bases left in between. This CDR3 comprises 15 residues. CDR3 nucleotides: TGTGCCTGGACCACCGGGACATTGGAGGCCTACGAGCAGTACTTC. Encoded protein: CAWTTGTLEAYEQYF.

The V and J genes are TRBV30 and TRBJ1-3; 8 bases align to TRBD1. V gave up 3 bases and J gave up 2 bases; unmatched junction bases: 6. This CDR3 comprises 15 residues. Germline CDR1 GTSNPN, CDR2 SVGIG (reference sequence). The CDR3 DNA sequence: TGTGCCTGGAGCCAAGAGGACAGGGCTGGAAACACCATATATTTT. Translating gives CAWSQEDRAGNTIYF. Complete variable domain (other parts from reference TRBV30 and TRBJ1-3): SQTIHQWPATLVQPVGSPLSLECTVEGTSNPNLYWYRQAAGRGLQLLFYSVGIGQISSEVPQNLSASRPQDRQFILSSKKLLLSDSGFYLCAWSQEDRAGNTIYFGEGSWLTVV.

This chain links TRBV6-2 or TRBV6-3 with TRBJ2-1, with TRBD2 identical over 10 bases. Germline CDR1 and CDR2: MNHEY and SVGEGT. The ends lost 0 bases at V and 0 bases at J; junction bases unmatched: 2. The length of the CDR3 is 17 residues. As DNA, the CDR3 is TGTGCCAGCAGTTACTCTAGCGGGAGGATCTCCTACAATGAGCAGTTCTTC. It codes for CASSYSSGRISYNEQFF.

This chain joins TRBV4-1 and TRBJ1-6; D is undetermined. V lost 0 bases, J lost 6 bases, and 6 bases lay in between. The CDR3 extends over 14 amino acids. CDR1 and CDR2 from the germline V gene are MGHRA and YSYEKL. The CDR3 DNA reads TGCGCCAGCAGCCAAGATACGAGTAATTCACCCCTCCACTTT. Its protein product is CASSQDTSNSPLHF.

The chain employs TRBV4-1 and TRBJ1-3, with a weak D call TRBD1 (6 bases). The CDR3 has 15 residues. Germline CDR1 MGHRA, CDR2 YSYEKL. Trimming took off 5 bases at V and 2 bases at J, with 13 bases between the two ends. For the CDR3, the DNA is TGCGCCAGCAGCACCAGGGGCAACACTGGAAACACCATATATTTT. Translating it yields CASSTRGNTGNTIYF.

V usage is TRBV6-5 and J usage is TRBJ2-7; D may be TRBD2 (5 bases). CDR3 length: 14 residues. Germline assignment: CDR1 MNHEY and CDR2 SVGAGI. Trimming left V 0 bases short and J 1 base short, with 7 bases between. The CDR3 DNA reads as TGTGCCAGCAGTTACTCGCGACTATCCTACGAGCAGTACTTC. Its protein product is CASSYSRLSYEQYF.

CDR3 sequence (DNA): TGCGCCAGCAGCTTGGACGGGGGGGTCTACAATGAGCAGTTCTTC. This codes for CASSLDGGVYNEQFF. The chain recombines TRBV5-1 with TRBJ2-1, with 8 bases that match TRBD2. With 0 bases clipped from V and 3 bases from J, the junction kept 2 bases outside the gene matches. This CDR3 contains 15 residues. The germline V gene encodes CDR1 SGHRS and CDR2 YFSETQ.

In this sample, this clone turned up once. The chain recombines TRBV5-1 with TRBJ2-1, with D maybe TRBD2 (5 bases). This CDR3 contains 13 residues. Per germline, CDR1 SGHRS and CDR2 YFSETQ. The ends were cut back, 4 bases at V and 7 bases at J, with 12 bases in the middle. The CDR3 region is CASSPNGLNEQFF. DNA of the CDR3: TGCGCCAGCAGCCCAAACGGACTGAATGAGCAGTTCTTC.

This clone came up a few times. The chain links TRBV19 to TRBJ1-6, with 8 positions matching TRBD1. This CDR3 is built from 15 residues. The V gene end was trimmed by 7 bases and the J gene end by 5 bases; junction bases not matched to a gene: 7. The germline V gene has CDR1 LNHDA and CDR2 SQIVND (reference sequence). The CDR3 DNA reads TGTGCCAGTAAAGCGGGACAGGCGGATAATTCACCCCTCCACTTT. It encodes CASKAGQADNSPLHF.

V and J are TRBV28 and TRBJ1-6; D call uncertain. The CDR3 is 14 residues long. CDR1 is MDHEN and CDR2 is SYDVKM in the germline V gene. The V end lost 6 bases, the J end lost 7 bases, and 13 bases lay between the germline ends. CDR3 region: CASRRSEENSPLHF. In nucleotides, the CDR3 is TGTGCCAGCAGGAGGAGCGAGGAGAATTCACCCCTCCACTTT.

The genes are TRBV29-1 and TRBJ2-2, with 8 bases fitting TRBD2. In germline, CDR1 is SQVTM, CDR2 ANQGSEA. The junction had 5 bases not matched to a gene; V was cut back by 4 bases and J by 4 bases. The CDR3 contains 14 residues. This CDR3 is CSVGAGGFTGELFF. CDR3 DNA: TGCAGCGTTGGGGCGGGAGGCTTCACCGGGGAGCTGTTTTTT.

The CDR3 DNA follows: TGTGCCAGCAGTGAATTAAATGAGCAGTTCTTC. Encoded protein: CASSELNEQFF. J is TRBJ2-1 and V is TRBV25-1; D call uncertain. CDR3 length: 11 residues. Per the germline V gene, CDR1 is MGHDK and CDR2 is SYGVNS. Trimming removed 1 base at V and 7 bases at J, with 2 bases between.

This clone has only a few counts. CDR3 in amino acids: CASSRGGAYGYTF. The CDR3, as DNA: TGTGCCAGCAGCCGGGGGGGGGCCTATGGCTACACCTTC. The chain is built from TRBV7-8 and TRBJ1-2, with a possible D match to TRBD1 (6 bases). CDR1 and CDR2 from the germline V gene are SGHVS and FQNEAQ. The V end was cut by 5 bases, the J end by 4 bases, with 11 bases between. The CDR3 spans 13 residues.

The rearrangement uses TRBV5-1 and TRBJ2-7, with 8 bases that match TRBD2. CDR3 length: 14 amino acids. The germline V gene has CDR1 SGHRS and CDR2 YFSETQ. Trimming removed 4 bases from V and 5 bases from J; junction bases left unmatched: 8. DNA for the CDR3: TGCGCCAGCAGCCCGGGAGGGCTTTTCGACGAGCAGTACTTC. Translation gives CASSPGGLFDEQYF.

This rearrangement joins TRBV6-5 to TRBJ2-1; perhaps TRBD1 as D (6 bases). The CDR3 extends over 14 amino acids. Trimming took off 7 bases at V and 2 bases at J, with 12 bases between the two ends. CDR1 MNHEY and CDR2 SVGAGI come from the germline V gene. The CDR3: CASKPGDAYNEQFF. For the CDR3, the DNA is TGTGCCAGCAAGCCAGGGGATGCCTACAATGAGCAGTTCTTC.

For the CDR3, the DNA is TGTGCCAGCAGTGACTCAGGAGACACTGAAGCTTTCTTT. Its translation is CASSDSGDTEAFF. The V gene is TRBV6-4, the J gene TRBJ1-1, with D hard to call. This CDR3 contains 13 residues. Per germline, CDR1 MRHNA and CDR2 SNTAGT. With 0 bases removed from V and 3 bases from J, the gap between germline ends came to 5 bases.

This clone was found a few times. This chain connects TRBV4-3 to TRBJ1-1, with no clear D. CDR1 LGHNA and CDR2 YSLEER come from the germline V gene. V was trimmed by 1 base and J by 4 bases, leaving 10 bases between them. This CDR3 has 14 residues. The CDR3 sequence is CASSQGVAATEAFF. For the CDR3, the DNA is TGCGCCAGCAGCCAAGGAGTCGCGGCCACTGAAGCTTTCTTT.